Included here is one TCR beta chain sequence, with context. The sample originates from a study of blood T cell repertoires in COVID-19. The wider study: From the United States, Italy and Spain came samples of acute and convalescent COVID-19. PBMCs, B-cell-depleted T cells, or T cells were the source of the cDNA or gDNA that made up the material.

Per the original methods: Using reference gene primer amplification, nucleated cell counts were estimated. Profiled with immunoSEQ multiplex PCR; TCRdb holds only in-frame clones, not every one. The V and J calls and clone size come from that table; D and trimming were worked out from the DNA. The sample includes 50,000 to 65,000 clones, 76% seen only once; the top ten take approximately 6.8%. Sequenced sample: peripheral blood. This clonotype originated in a woman between 50 and 59 years old with active or convalescent COVID-19.

CDR3 loop: CASSSGLAGRDLFF. The CDR3 DNA follows: TGTGCCAGTAGTTCCGGACTAGCGGGAAGGGATTTGTTCTTC. The gene calls are TRBV19 and TRBJ2-1; 12 nucleotides line up with TRBD2. The ends lost 5 bases at V and 15 bases at J; junction bases unmatched: 11. CDR3 length: 14 amino acids. CDR1 is LNHDA, CDR2 SQIVND, per germline (reference sequence).